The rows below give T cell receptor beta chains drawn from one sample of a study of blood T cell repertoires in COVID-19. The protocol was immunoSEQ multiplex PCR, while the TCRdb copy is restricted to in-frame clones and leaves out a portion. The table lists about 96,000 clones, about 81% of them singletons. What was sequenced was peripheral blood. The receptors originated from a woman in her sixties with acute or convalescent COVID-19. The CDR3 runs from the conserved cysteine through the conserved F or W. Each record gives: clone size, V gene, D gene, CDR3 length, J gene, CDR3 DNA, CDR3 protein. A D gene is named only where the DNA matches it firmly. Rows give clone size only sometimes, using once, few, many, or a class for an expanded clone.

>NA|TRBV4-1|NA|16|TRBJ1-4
TGCGCCAGCAGCCAAGAACGGCTTGGGGGGAATGAAAAACTGTTTTTT
CASSQERLGGNEKLFF
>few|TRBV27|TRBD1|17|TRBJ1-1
TGTGCCAGCAGTACCCCCCGGGGACAGGGGGGAAACACTGAAGCTTTCTTT
CASSTPRGQGGNTEAFF
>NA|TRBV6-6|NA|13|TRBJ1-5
TGTGCCAGCAGTTGGGACAAGAATCAGCCCCAGCATTTT
CASSWDKNQPQHF
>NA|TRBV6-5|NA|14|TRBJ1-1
TGTGCCACCCCCTGGCGGCCAGGGGCAACTGAAGCTTTCTTT
CATPWRPGATEAFF
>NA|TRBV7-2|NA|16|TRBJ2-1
TGTGCCAGCAGCTCGCCGGCGGGGGCCCCTCGGAATGAGCAGTTCTTC
CASSSPAGAPRNEQFF
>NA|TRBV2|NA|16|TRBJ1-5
TGTGCCAGCAATGCCTACGGGACTCACCCTCCTCAGCCCCAGCATTTT
CASNAYGTHPPQPQHF
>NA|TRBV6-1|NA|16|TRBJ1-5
TGTGCCAGCAGGGAAGGGGCAGGGGATAGCAATCAGCCCCAGCATTTT
CASREGAGDSNQPQHF
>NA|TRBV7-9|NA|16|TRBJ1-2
TGTGCCAGCAGCCCCCTTTGGGGCTCTGATCGGTATGGCTACACCTTC
CASSPLWGSDRYGYTF
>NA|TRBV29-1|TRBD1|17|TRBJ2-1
TGCAGCGTTGAAGAACCGGGACAGTGGAGTTATTACAATGAGCAGTTCTTC
CSVEEPGQWSYYNEQFF
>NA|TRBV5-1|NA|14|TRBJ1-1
TGCGCCAGCAGCTTGACATCGGGGTACACTGAAGCTTTCTTT
CASSLTSGYTEAFF
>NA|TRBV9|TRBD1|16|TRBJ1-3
TGTGCCAGCAGCGTAGAGGACAGGGGGTATCGAAACACCATATATTTT
CASSVEDRGYRNTIYF
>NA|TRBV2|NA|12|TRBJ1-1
TGTGCCAGCAGTGTCTGGCCCTCTGAAGCTTTCTTT
CASSVWPSEAFF
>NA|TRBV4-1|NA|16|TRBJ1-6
TGCGCCAGCAGCCAGAACATCCAGGGACTCGGCTCACCCCTCCACTTT
CASSQNIQGLGSPLHF
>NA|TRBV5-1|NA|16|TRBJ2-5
TGCGCCAGCAGCTCCGGACTATCCGCTGGCCAAGAGACCCAGTACTTC
CASSSGLSAGQETQYF
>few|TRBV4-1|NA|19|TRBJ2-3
TGCGCCAGCAGCCGCCGACCTATCGGGGGGAGGGGGGTAACAGATACGCAGTATTTT
CASSRRPIGGRGVTDTQYF
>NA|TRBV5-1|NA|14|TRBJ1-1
TGCGCCAGCAGCTTGGCCGACAGGAACACTGAAGCTTTCTTT
CASSLADRNTEAFF
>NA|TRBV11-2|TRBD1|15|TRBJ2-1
TGTGCCAGCAGCTTTTCGGGACAGGCGTACAATGAGCAGTTCTTC
CASSFSGQAYNEQFF
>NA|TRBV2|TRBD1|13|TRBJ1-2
TGTGCCTCTACCACCGACAGGGGAAGGGGCTACACCTTC
CASTTDRGRGYTF
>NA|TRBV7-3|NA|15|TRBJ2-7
TGTGCCAGCAGCTTAACTGGGCGAGAACAGGCCGAGCAGTACTTC
CASSLTGREQAEQYF
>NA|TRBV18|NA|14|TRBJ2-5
TGTGCCAGCTCACCATCTAGCTCCCAAGAGACCCAGTACTTC
CASSPSSSQETQYF
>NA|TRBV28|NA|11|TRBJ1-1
TGTGCCAGCCAGGGGAACACTGAAGCTTTCTTT
CASQGNTEAFF
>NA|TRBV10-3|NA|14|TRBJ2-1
TGTGCCATCCGAACCAGCGGTTTCTACAATGAGCAGTTCTTC
CAIRTSGFYNEQFF
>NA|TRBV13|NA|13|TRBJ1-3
TGTGCCAGCAGCTTAGGCCGCGAAAACACCATATATTTT
CASSLGRENTIYF
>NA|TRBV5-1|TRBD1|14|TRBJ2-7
TGCGCCAGCAGCCCAGGACAGGGGGTTTACGAGCAGTACTTC
CASSPGQGVYEQYF
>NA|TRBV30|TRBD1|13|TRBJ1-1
TGTGCCTGGAGCCAGCTGACAGGGACTGAAGCTTTCTTT
CAWSQLTGTEAFF
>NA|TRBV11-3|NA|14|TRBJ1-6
TGTGCCAGCAGCTTAGTCCACAGTAATTCACCCCTCCACTTT
CASSLVHSNSPLHF
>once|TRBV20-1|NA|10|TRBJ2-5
TGCAGTGCTCAGAGGGAGACCCAGTACTTC
CSAQRETQYF